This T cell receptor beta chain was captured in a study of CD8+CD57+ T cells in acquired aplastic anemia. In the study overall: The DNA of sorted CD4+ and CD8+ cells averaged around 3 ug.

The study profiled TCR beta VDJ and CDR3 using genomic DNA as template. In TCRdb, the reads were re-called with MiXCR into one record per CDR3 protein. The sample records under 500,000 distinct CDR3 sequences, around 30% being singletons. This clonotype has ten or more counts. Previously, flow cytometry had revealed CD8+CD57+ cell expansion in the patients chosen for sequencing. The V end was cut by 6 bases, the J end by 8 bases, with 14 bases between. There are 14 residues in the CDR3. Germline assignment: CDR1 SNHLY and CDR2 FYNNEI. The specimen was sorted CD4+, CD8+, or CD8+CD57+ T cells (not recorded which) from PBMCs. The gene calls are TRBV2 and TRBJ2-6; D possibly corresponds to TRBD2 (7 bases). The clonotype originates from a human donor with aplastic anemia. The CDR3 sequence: CASSGGQGTNVLTF. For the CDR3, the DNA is TGTGCCAGCAGCGGGGGGCAGGGGACCAACGTCCTGACTTTC.